This is a list of T cell receptor beta chains from one sample in a study of cytomegalovirus exposure and HLA in healthy donors. Sequencing used immunoSEQ multiplex PCR; TCRdb keeps in-frame clones, though not all of them. This sample has 95,000 to 100,000 clones, with about 76% found just once. Sequenced sample: PBMCs. These receptors all come from a human donor in good health. Each CDR3 is given with its conserved first and last residue. The D gene is left open where the match is weak. Size is omitted from some rows. Given values are once, few, many or a class for expanded clones.

clone_size cdr3_length j_call v_call d_call cdr3_nt cdr3_aa
few 15 TRBJ2-5 TRBV5-1 NA TGCGCCAGCAGCTCAAGACAGACATCACAAGAGACCCAGTACTTC CASSSRQTSQETQYF
NA 18 TRBJ1-5 TRBV12-5 NA TGTGCTAGTGGTTTGGTACGAGTCCGGGGGGAAGGCAATCAGCCCCAGCATTTT CASGLVRVRGEGNQPQHF
NA 18 TRBJ1-5 TRBV2 NA TGTGCCAGCAGTGGGTTTTTGGGGATTTTAGCGAGCAATCAGCCCCAGCATTTT CASSGFLGILASNQPQHF
NA 17 TRBJ1-2 TRBV5-1 TRBD1 TGCGCCAGCAGCTTGGAGGGACAGCAATTCCCTGGGGGTGGCTACACCTTC CASSLEGQQFPGGGYTF
NA 14 TRBJ1-2 TRBV5-1 TRBD1 TGCGCCAGCAGTGAACCGGGACAGGGCTCTGGCTACACCTTC CASSEPGQGSGYTF
NA 18 TRBJ2-2 TRBV27 TRBD2 TGTGCCAGCAGCACGCAACGAGGGACTAGCGGAAACACCGGGGAGCTGTTTTTT CASSTQRGTSGNTGELFF
NA 15 TRBJ1-2 TRBV9 NA TGTGCCAGCAGCGTAGTAGGGGGGGGGCAATATGGCTACACCTTC CASSVVGGGQYGYTF
NA 15 TRBJ2-3 TRBV19 TRBD2 TGTGCCAGTAGTACCACTAGCGGGAGGGCAGATACGCAGTATTTT CASSTTSGRADTQYF
NA 16 TRBJ2-1 TRBV7-9 TRBD2 TGTGCCAGCAGCTTATTAGAGGGACTAGCGGGAGATGAGCAGTTCTTC CASSLLEGLAGDEQFF
NA 16 TRBJ2-5 TRBV2 TRBD1 TGTGCCAGCAGTGTGGACAGGGGGCCGGGGCAAGAGACCCAGTACTTC CASSVDRGPGQETQYF
NA 14 TRBJ2-5 TRBV19 TRBD1 TGTGCCAGTAGTTCCTCGATCAGGGGGGAGACCCAGTACTTC CASSSSIRGETQYF
once 12 TRBJ2-5 TRBV9 TRBD2 TGTGCCAGCAGTAGCGGGAGCGAGACCCAGTACTTC CASSSGSETQYF
NA 16 TRBJ2-1 TRBV5-1 TRBD2 TGCGCCAGCAGCTGGGGACTAGCGGGAGAGTACAATGAGCAGTTCTTC CASSWGLAGEYNEQFF
few 16 TRBJ2-6 TRBV4-3 NA TGCGCCAGCAGCCACTATGCCCGCTCTGGGGCCAACGTCCTGACTTTC CASSHYARSGANVLTF
NA 16 TRBJ2-5 TRBV13 TRBD2 TGTGCCAGCAGCCAGGGACTAGCGGGGACGCAAGAGACCCAGTACTTC CASSQGLAGTQETQYF
NA 14 TRBJ2-1 TRBV23-1 NA TGCGCCAGCAGTCAAGGAGGTAGGGACAATGAGCAGTTCTTC CASSQGGRDNEQFF
NA 15 TRBJ2-3 TRBV19 TRBD2 TGTGCCAGTAGTTCGGGACTAGCGGGGGGAGATACGCAGTATTTT CASSSGLAGGDTQYF
NA 15 TRBJ2-2 TRBV11-2 NA TGTGCCAGCAGCCCAGATGGGGCTAACACCGGGGAGCTGTTTTTT CASSPDGANTGELFF
NA 14 TRBJ2-7 TRBV19 TRBD1 TGTGCCAGTAGTATCGGGACAGGGGACTACGAGCAGTACTTC CASSIGTGDYEQYF
NA 16 TRBJ2-2 TRBV2 TRBD2 TGTGCCAGCCAGCGGGGCCGCCAACCGAACACCGGGGAGCTGTTTTTT CASQRGRQPNTGELFF
once 15 TRBJ1-4 TRBV5-1 TRBD1 TGCGCCAGCAGGAAAAGACAGGGCACTAATGAAAAACTGTTTTTT CASRKRQGTNEKLFF
NA 14 TRBJ1-5 TRBV10-2 TRBD1 TGCGCCAGCAGTCGGACAGGGGGGGATCAGCCCCAGCATTTT CASSRTGGDQPQHF
NA 15 TRBJ2-1 TRBV6-5 NA TGTGCCAGTCGACCACAGGGTGGAGTCTACAATGAGCAGTTCTTC CASRPQGGVYNEQFF
once 16 TRBJ2-3 TRBV5-1 TRBD2 TGCGCCAGCAGCTTGGAGGGAGGGCCAAGCACAGATACGCAGTATTTT CASSLEGGPSTDTQYF
NA 15 TRBJ1-2 TRBV6-1 TRBD1 TGTGCCAGCAGTGACACAGGGGCTGCTAACTATGGCTACACCTTC CASSDTGAANYGYTF
few 16 TRBJ1-5 TRBV5-4 NA TGTGCCAGCAGCCAAGAGCAGGGGCCCGGCAATCAGCCCCAGCATTTT CASSQEQGPGNQPQHF
NA 16 TRBJ2-3 TRBV14 NA TGTGCCAGCAGCCAAGACTTCGGGGAGAGCACAGATACGCAGTATTTT CASSQDFGESTDTQYF
NA 16 TRBJ2-6 TRBV19 NA TGTGCCAGTAGTTCGAGGCAGCCCTCTGGGGCCAACGTCCTGACTTTC CASSSRQPSGANVLTF
once 16 TRBJ2-1 TRBV27 TRBD2 TGTGCCAGCAGTTTCCGGACTAGCGGGGGGGCCACTGAGCAGTTCTTC CASSFRTSGGATEQFF
NA 16 TRBJ2-7 TRBV5-6 NA TGTGCCAGCAGCTTAGAGGCGAAGCGTAGCTCCTACGAGCAGTACTTC CASSLEAKRSSYEQYF
NA 12 TRBJ1-1 TRBV10-3 NA TGTGCCATCAGACAGGGTGAGACTGAAGCTTTCTTT CAIRQGETEAFF
NA 13 TRBJ1-1 TRBV5-8 NA TGTGCCAGCAGCTTGTCGCCGGGTTCTGAAGCTTTCTTT CASSLSPGSEAFF
NA 13 TRBJ1-2 TRBV29-1 TRBD1 TGCAGCGTTGAAGTAAGACAGGGAGATGGCTACACCTTC CSVEVRQGDGYTF
NA 13 TRBJ1-4 TRBV5-4 TRBD1 TGTGCCAGCAGCATTGACAGGGGCGGTACACTGTTTTTT CASSIDRGGTLFF
NA 16 TRBJ2-7 TRBV5-1 TRBD2 TGCGCCAGCAGCACACTTGGGGGGGAACAAGGCTACGAGCAGTACTTC CASSTLGGEQGYEQYF
few 15 TRBJ1-5 TRBV6-5 NA TGTGCCAGCAGCAACAGGGCTCCGAGCAATCAGCCCCAGCATTTT CASSNRAPSNQPQHF
NA 15 TRBJ1-2 TRBV18 NA TGTGCCAGCTCACCTGTGGCAGAAACCTCCTATGGCTACACCTTC CASSPVAETSYGYTF
NA 12 TRBJ1-1 TRBV19 TRBD1 TGTGCCAGTAGTTCCCGGACAGGAGGAGCTTTCTTT CASSSRTGGAFF
once 13 TRBJ1-1 TRBV30 NA TGTGCCTGGAATCGGGGGGAGTTCGCTGAAGCTTTCTTT CAWNRGEFAEAFF
NA 14 TRBJ1-5 TRBV30 NA TGTGCCTGGAGTGTACAGCCGAGCAATCAGCCCCAGCATTTT CAWSVQPSNQPQHF
NA 16 TRBJ1-4 TRBV30 TRBD1 TGTGCCTGGAGTCCCGGACAGGGAGTAACTAATGAAAAACTGTTTTTT CAWSPGQGVTNEKLFF
NA 15 TRBJ2-2 TRBV7-2 NA TGTGCCAGCAGCTTAGGTCTTTCGGGATCCGGGGAGCTGTTTTTT CASSLGLSGSGELFF
few 16 TRBJ2-2 TRBV6-5 TRBD2 TGTGCCAGCAGTTACTTTAGCGGGACGAACACCGGGGAGCTGTTTTTT CASSYFSGTNTGELFF
NA 16 TRBJ1-1 TRBV9 NA TGTGCCAGCAGCGTAGCACCTCAGGGGAGTCGGACTGAAGCTTTCTTT CASSVAPQGSRTEAFF
NA 16 TRBJ1-1 TRBV4-1 TRBD1 TGCGCCAGCAGCCAACCATGGACAGGGCTGAACACTGAAGCTTTCTTT CASSQPWTGLNTEAFF
NA 12 TRBJ1-1 TRBV5-4 TRBD1 TGTGCCAGCCAACAGGGGGTCGGTGAAGCTTTCTTT CASQQGVGEAFF
few 14 TRBJ2-1 TRBV6-5 TRBD2 TGTGCCAGCAGTCGACTAGCGGGCTACAATGAGCAGTTCTTC CASSRLAGYNEQFF